This T cell receptor (beta chain) is from a study of technical replicates of blood from a few donors. Trimming left V 0 bases short and J 3 bases short, with 5 bases between. The CDR3 loop spans 13 amino acids. The germline V gene encodes CDR1 SGHTS and CDR2 YDEGEE. TCRdb keeps only in-frame clones here, not all; method: immunoSEQ multiplex PCR. This table has more than 75,000 clones, about nine tenths appearing once. The gene calls are TRBV5-8 and TRBJ2-3; weak D call: TRBD2 (5 bases). Specimen: T cells isolated from PBMCs. This TCR was sampled from a human donor in good health. The CDR3 loop is CASSLAGTDTQYF. The DNA for the CDR3 is TGTGCCAGCAGCTTGGCGGGAACAGATACGCAGTATTTT.